This record concerns one T cell receptor (beta chain) sequence. At survey level, the immunoSEQ assay was run in its v3.0 version. TCRdb's copy holds only in-frame clones and misses some; the assay was immunoSEQ multiplex PCR. The sample has 6,000 to 8,500 clones; 81% are singletons. The data originate from a study of long-term antiretroviral therapy in people with HIV. The sequencing here drew on unsorted PBMCs, taken around 2.6 years before starting antiretroviral therapy. The sequence derives from a man between 40 and 49 years old with HIV.

DNA for the CDR3: TGTGCCAGCAGCTTTAAAGATAGGGTTCCCTACGAGCAGTACTTC. Protein product: CASSFKDRVPYEQYF. The chain couples TRBV21-1 to TRBJ2-7. TRBV21-1 is deemed a pseudogene. This CDR3 spans 15 amino acids.